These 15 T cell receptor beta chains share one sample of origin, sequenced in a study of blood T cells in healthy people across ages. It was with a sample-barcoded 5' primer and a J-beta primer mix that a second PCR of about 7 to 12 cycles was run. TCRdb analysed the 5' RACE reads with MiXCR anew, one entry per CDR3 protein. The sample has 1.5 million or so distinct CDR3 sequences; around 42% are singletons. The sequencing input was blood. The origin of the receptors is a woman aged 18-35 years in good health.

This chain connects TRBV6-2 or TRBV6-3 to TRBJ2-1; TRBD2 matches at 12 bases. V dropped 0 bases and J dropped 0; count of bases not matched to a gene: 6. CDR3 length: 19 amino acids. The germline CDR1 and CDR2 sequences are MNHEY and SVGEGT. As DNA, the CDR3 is TGTGCCAGCAGTTACTCAAGACTAGCGGGAGAGAGCTCCTACAATGAGCAGTTCTTC. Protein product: CASSYSRLAGESSYNEQFF.

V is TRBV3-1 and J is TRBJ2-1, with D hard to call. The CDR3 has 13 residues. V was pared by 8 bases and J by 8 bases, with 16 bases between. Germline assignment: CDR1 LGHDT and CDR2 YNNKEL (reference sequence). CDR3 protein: CASGHNQVDEQFF. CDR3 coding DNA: TGTGCCAGCGGGCACAACCAGGTCGATGAGCAGTTCTTC.

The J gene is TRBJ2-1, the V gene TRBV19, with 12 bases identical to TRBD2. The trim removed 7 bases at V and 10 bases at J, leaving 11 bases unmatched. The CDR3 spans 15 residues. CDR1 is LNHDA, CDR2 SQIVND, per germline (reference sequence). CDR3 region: CASTIGLAGRAEQFF. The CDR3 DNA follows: TGTGCCAGTACCATAGGACTAGCGGGAAGGGCCGAGCAGTTCTTC. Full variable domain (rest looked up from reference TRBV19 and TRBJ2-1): DGGITQSPKYLFRKEGQNVTLSCEQNLNHDAMYWYRQDPGQGLRLIYYSQIVNDFQKGDIAEGYSVSREKKESFPLTVTSAQKNPTAFYLCASTIGLAGRAEQFFGPGTRLTVL.

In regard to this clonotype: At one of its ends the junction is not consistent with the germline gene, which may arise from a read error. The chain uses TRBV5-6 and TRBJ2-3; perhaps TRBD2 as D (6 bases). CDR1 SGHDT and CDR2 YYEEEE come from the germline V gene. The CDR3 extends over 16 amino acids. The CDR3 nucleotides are TGTGCCGGCAGCTTTTCTCCCGGGACTAGCACAGATACGCAGTATTTT. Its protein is CAGSFSPGTSTDTQYF.

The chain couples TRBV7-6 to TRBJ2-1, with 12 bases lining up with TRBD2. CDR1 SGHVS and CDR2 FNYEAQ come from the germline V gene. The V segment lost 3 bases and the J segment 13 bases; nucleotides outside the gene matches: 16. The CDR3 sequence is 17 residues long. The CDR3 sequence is CASSFVTSGRLQETQFF. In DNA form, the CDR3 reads TGTGCCAGCAGCTTCGTAACTAGCGGGAGGCTCCAAGAGACCCAGTTCTTC.

This CDR3 reads CASRPSPQGGTEAFF. The CDR3 DNA reads as TGCGCCAGCAGGCCATCCCCCCAGGGTGGTACTGAAGCTTTCTTT. This chain uses TRBV10-2 with TRBJ1-1; TRBD1 might be the D (5 bases). The CDR3 length is 15 residues. Per germline, CDR1 WSHSY and CDR2 SAAADI. V lost 6 bases and J lost 5, with 19 bases in between.

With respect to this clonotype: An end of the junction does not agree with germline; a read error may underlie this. CDR3 loop: CACSQDRLSTDTQYF. CDR3 nucleotides: TGCGCCTGCAGCCAAGATCGACTGAGCACAGATACGCAGTATTTT. This chain joins TRBV4-1 and TRBJ2-3, with D unresolved. CDR3 size: 15 residues. The germline gives CDR1 MGHRA, CDR2 YSYEKL.

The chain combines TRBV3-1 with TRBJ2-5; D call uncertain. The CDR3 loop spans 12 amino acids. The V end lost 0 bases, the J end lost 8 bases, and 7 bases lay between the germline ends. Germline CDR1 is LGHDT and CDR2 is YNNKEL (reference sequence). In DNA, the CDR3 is TGTGCCAGCAGCCAAGATGGGGTCACCCAGTACTTC. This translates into CASSQDGVTQYF.

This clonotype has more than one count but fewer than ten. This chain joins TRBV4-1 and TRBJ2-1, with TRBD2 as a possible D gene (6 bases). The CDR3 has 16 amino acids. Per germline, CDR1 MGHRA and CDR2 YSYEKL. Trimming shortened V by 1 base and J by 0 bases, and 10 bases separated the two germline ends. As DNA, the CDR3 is TGCGCCAGCAGCCAAGGCGGCGGGGTCTCCTACAATGAGCAGTTCTTC. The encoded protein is CASSQGGGVSYNEQFF.

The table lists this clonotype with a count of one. The CDR3 DNA follows: TGCAGTGCTAGAGGACGGCGGGACAGGGTCGATGAGCAGTTCTTC. Its protein product is CSARGRRDRVDEQFF. The chain has TRBV20-1 and TRBJ2-1, with 9 bases lining up with TRBD1. The CDR3 has 15 amino acids. Germline CDR1 and CDR2: DFQATT and SNEGSKA (reference sequence). The trim removed 1 base at V and 8 bases at J, leaving 9 bases unmatched.

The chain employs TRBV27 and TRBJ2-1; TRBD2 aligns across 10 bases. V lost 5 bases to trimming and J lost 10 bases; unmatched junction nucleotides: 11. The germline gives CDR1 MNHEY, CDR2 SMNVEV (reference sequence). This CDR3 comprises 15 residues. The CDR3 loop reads CASSLSSGGPSEQFF. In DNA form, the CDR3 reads TGTGCCAGCAGTCTTTCTAGCGGGGGACCCTCAGAGCAGTTCTTC.

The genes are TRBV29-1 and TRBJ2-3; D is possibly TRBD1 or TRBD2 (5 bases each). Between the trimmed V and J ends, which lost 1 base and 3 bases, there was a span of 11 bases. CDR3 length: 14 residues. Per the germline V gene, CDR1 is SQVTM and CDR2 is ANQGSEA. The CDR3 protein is CSVEAGTRTDTQYF. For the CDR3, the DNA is TGCAGCGTTGAAGCGGGGACGCGGACAGATACGCAGTATTTT.

DNA for the CDR3: TGTGCCAGCGTGGCGGCTGATTTTCCCTACGAGCAGTACTTC. Its translation: CASVAADFPYEQYF. This chain uses TRBV6-2 or TRBV6-3 with TRBJ2-7; no firm D call. CDR1 is MNHEY, CDR2 SVGEGT, per germline. The CDR3 totals 14 residues. V lost 8 bases and J lost 2, with 16 bases in between.

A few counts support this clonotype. DNA for the CDR3: TGTGCCAGCAGTTCTCTAGGAGGGGGGTTCTACAATGAGCAGTTCTTC. This encodes CASSSLGGGFYNEQFF. The J gene is TRBJ2-1, the V gene TRBV27, with D perhaps matching TRBD1 or TRBD2 (6 bases each). The CDR3 is made up of 16 amino acids. Between the trimmed V and J ends, which lost 4 bases and 3 bases, there was a span of 16 bases. The germline CDR1 and CDR2 sequences are MNHEY and SMNVEV (reference sequence).

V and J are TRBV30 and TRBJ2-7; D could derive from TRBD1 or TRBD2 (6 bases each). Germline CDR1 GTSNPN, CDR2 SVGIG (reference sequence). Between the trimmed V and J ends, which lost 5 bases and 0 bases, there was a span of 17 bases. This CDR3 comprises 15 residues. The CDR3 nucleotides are TGTGCCTGGGAGGGGGGACACGGAAGCTCCTACGAGCAGTACTTC. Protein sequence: CAWEGGHGSSYEQYF. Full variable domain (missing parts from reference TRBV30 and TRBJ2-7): SQTIHQWPATLVQPVGSPLSLECTVEGTSNPNLYWYRQAAGRGLQLLFYSVGIGQISSEVPQNLSASRPQDRQFILSSKKLLLSDSGFYLCAWEGGHGSSYEQYFGPGTRLTVT.